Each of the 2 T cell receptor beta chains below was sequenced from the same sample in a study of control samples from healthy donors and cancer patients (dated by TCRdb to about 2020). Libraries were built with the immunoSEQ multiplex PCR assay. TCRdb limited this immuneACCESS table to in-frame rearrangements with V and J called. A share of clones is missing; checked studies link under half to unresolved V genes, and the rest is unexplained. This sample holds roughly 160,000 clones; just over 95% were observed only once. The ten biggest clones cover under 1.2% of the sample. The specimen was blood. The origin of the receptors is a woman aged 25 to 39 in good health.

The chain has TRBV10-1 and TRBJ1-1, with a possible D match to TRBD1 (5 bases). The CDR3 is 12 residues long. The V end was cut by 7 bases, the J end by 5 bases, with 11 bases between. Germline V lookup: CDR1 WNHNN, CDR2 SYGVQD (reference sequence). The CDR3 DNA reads TGCGCCAGCACCGACGGGGGGACTGAAGCTTTCTTT. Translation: CASTDGGTEAFF.

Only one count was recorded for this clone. This CDR3 reads CASSSTGTVASYEQYF. The CDR3 DNA sequence: TGTGCCAGCAGCTCCACAGGGACAGTGGCCTCCTACGAGCAGTACTTC. This chain connects TRBV7-9 to TRBJ2-7, with 7 bases lining up with TRBD1. Germline V gene sequence: CDR1 SEHNR, CDR2 FQNEAQ (reference sequence). CDR3 length: 16 residues. The trim removed 4 bases at V and 0 bases at J, leaving 9 bases unmatched.